This T cell receptor (beta chain) stems from a study of chemoradiotherapy in HPV16-positive cancers (dated by TCRdb to the early 2020s). About the investigation overall: Candidate HPV-specific T-cell clones and common TCR motifs were defined by functional T-cell assays performed on cells from a couple of HPV16-positive patients. The study asked whether T-cell immunity to the HPV oncoproteins E6 and E7 changes during chemoradiotherapy and whether this immunity affects survival. The candidate HPV-specific TCRs and motifs were then tracked in TCR repertoires from 80 to 95 patients with HPV-related cancers. The investigation overall reported the following: The survival association was reported for HPV16-positive patients, and the functional definition of HPV-specific T cells was derived from only two HPV16-positive patients. Among HPV16-positive patients, expansion of HPV-responsive T cells during chemoradiotherapy was associated with better recurrence-free survival. Expansion of candidate HPV-specific clones and E7-related TCR motifs was observed in the tumor microenvironment during treatment, whereas no such expansion was observed for non-HPV-specific T cells.

Repertoires were sampled repeatedly over the course of chemoradiotherapy so that clonal expansion in the tumor microenvironment could be followed. As for this clone: Its antigen specificity is not known. An end of the junction does not agree with germline; a read error may underlie this.

CDR1 and CDR2 were assigned from the germline V gene as SNHLY and FYNNEI. The CDR3, cysteine through phenylalanine, is 14 amino acids long. Just CDR3 DNA is preserved here, 42 bases in frame from base 1. The method was the immunoSEQ multiplex PCR assay. TCRdb provides this immuneACCESS table in a form limited to in-frame rearrangements. Some clones are lacking; in checked studies, under half of them reflect an unresolved V gene, and why the rest are absent is not known. This sample comprises 8,500 to 10,000 clones, about 80% of them detected only once. 10% of the sample goes to the ten largest clones.

The specimen was taken from a patient who underwent chemoradiotherapy. The rearranged segments are TRBV2 and TRBJ2-4; no D gene can be assigned with confidence. The receptor was isolated from a human donor with HPV-associated anogenital cancer. This receptor has the CDR3 CASGEARSKNIQYF. Here is the DNA: TGTGCCAGCGGTGAGGCTAGATCCAAAAACATTCAGTACTTC.